This T cell receptor (beta chain) was found in a study of T cell responses to AZD1222 COVID-19 vaccine. For the study at large: Both about-4-week and about-12-week second-dose recipients were combined.

Generated by immunoSEQ multiplex PCR, the TCRdb table keeps only in-frame clones and is missing some. The sample shows 82,000 or so clones, 85% to 95% of them seen only once. CDR1 and CDR2 from the germline V gene are LNHDA and SQIVND (reference sequence). This CDR3 contains 18 residues. Trimming at V came to 4 bases and at J to 1 base, leaving 10 bases not matched to a gene. Notes on the study in general: Mapped onto spike, vaccine-associated CD4 TCRs spanned it and were dominant at 160-218 and 743-854. Among the donors, most were white British and more were female, and clonal diversity was possibly underestimated.

About this clone: Antigen: not known.

The TCR sequence derives from an adult in good health. The chain combines TRBV19 with TRBJ1-1; TRBD1 aligns across 12 bases. Here the sequenced sample was peripheral blood, taken on day 0 of AZD1222 vaccination. The CDR3 protein is CASSTRDRGPESNTEAFF. The CDR3 bases are TGTGCCAGTAGTACGAGGGACAGGGGGCCTGAATCGAACACTGAAGCTTTCTTT.